The source of this T cell receptor (beta chain) is a study of shared T cell receptors in the human thymus. Germline V gives CDR1 SGHTA, CDR2 FQGTGA. This CDR3 has 15 amino acids. V lost 5 bases, J lost 3 bases, and 9 bases stayed unmatched. Libraries were prepared by immunoSEQ multiplex PCR; TCRdb keeps only in-frame clonotypes and omits some of them. This table has some 700,000 clones, 88% appearing once. These sequences were also reported in another study, on human thymus T cells. As that study records: Finnish infants who were healthy and having corrective surgery for congenital heart defects made up the donors. Thymus was obtained from resections taken during corrective heart surgery. Thymic and blood repertoires seemed to show skewed V and J gene use. Related research has reported that thymic repertoires overlap highly among unrelated individuals.

The sequenced sample was thymocytes. The receptor was isolated from a boy under two years old with a congenital heart defect. The chain is built from TRBV7-3 and TRBJ2-7; 8 bases fit TRBD2. CDR3 region: CASSPQAGVGYEQYF. In DNA form, the CDR3 reads TGTGCCAGCAGCCCACAAGCGGGAGTGGGCTACGAGCAGTACTTC.